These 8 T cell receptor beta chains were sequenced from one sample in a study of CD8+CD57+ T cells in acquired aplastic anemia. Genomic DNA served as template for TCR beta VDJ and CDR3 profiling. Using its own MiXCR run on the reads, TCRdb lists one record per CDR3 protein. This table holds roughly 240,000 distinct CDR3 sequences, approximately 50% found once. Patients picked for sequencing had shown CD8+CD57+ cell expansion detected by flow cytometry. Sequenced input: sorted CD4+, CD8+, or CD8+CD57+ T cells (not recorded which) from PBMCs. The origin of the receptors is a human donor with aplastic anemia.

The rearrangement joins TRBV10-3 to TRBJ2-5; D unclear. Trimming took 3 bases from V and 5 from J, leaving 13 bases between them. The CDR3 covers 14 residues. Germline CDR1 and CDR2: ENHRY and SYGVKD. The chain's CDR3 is CAISETLGQETQYF. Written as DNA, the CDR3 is TGTGCCATCAGTGAAACGCTAGGGCAGGAGACCCAGTACTTC.

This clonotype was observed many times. The CDR3 DNA is TGTGCCAGCAGCTTGTCCAGCGGGAGGGCCGAGCAGTACTTC. Protein: CASSLSSGRAEQYF. The chain has TRBV5-6 and TRBJ2-7, with 10 bases matching TRBD2. V dropped 1 base and J dropped 6; count of bases not matched to a gene: 4. CDR1 is SGHDT, CDR2 YYEEEE, per germline. The CDR3 is made up of 14 amino acids.

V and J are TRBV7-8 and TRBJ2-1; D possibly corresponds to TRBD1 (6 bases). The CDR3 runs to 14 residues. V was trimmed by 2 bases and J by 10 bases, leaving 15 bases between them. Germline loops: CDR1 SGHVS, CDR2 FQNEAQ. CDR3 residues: CASSLMTGPKEQFF. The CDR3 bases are TGTGCCAGCAGCTTAATGACAGGTCCAAAGGAGCAGTTCTTC.

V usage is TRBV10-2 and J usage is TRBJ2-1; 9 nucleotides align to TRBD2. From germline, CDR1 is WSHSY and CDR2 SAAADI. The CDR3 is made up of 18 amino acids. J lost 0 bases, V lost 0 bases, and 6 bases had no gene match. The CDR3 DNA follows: TGCGCCAGCAGTGAGTCTGCGGGGGGGTTAAACTCCTACAATGAGCAGTTCTTC. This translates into CASSESAGGLNSYNEQFF.

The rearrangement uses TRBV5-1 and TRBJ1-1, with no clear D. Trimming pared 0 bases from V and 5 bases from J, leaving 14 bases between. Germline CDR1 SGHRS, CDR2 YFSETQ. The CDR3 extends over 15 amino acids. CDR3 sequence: CASSLEGGWETEAFF. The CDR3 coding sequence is TGCGCCAGCAGCTTGGAGGGAGGGTGGGAAACTGAAGCTTTCTTT.

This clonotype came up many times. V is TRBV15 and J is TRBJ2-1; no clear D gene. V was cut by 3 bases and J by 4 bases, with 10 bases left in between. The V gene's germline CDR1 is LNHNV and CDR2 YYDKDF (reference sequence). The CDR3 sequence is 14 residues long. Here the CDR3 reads CATSSGRLYNEQFF. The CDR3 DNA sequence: TGTGCCACCAGCAGCGGGCGGCTTTACAATGAGCAGTTCTTC.

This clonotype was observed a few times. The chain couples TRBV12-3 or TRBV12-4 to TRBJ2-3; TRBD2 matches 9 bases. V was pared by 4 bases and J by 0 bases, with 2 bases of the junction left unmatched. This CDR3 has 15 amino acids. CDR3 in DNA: TGTGCCAGCAGTTCCCTAGCGGGAAGCACAGATACGCAGTATTTT. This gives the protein CASSSLAGSTDTQYF.

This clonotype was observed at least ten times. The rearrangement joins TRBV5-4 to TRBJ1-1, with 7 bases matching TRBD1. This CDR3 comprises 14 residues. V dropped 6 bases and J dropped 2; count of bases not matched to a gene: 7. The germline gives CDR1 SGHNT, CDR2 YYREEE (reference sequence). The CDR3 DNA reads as TGTGCCAGCACCAAACAGGGGCAAAACACTGAAGCTTTCTTT. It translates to CASTKQGQNTEAFF.